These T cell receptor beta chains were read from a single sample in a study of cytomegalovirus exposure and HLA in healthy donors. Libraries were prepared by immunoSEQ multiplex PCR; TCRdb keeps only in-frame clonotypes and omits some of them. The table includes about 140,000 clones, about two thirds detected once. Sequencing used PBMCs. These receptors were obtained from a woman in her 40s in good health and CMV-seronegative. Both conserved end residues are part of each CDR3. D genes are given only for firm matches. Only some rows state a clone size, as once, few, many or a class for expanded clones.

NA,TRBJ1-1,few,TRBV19,TGTGCCAGTAGTATGGAGACAGTTGGTGCTTTCTTT,CASSMETVGAFF
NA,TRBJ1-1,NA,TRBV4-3,TGCGCCAGCAGCCAAGACCGCCTACAGGGCTGGATTGAAGCTTTCTTT,CASSQDRLQGWIEAFF
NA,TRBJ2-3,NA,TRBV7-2,TGTGCCAGCAGCTTAGGGTCTAGCGCAGATACGCAGTATTTT,CASSLGSSADTQYF
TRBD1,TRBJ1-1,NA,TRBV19,TGTGCCAGTAGTATGACAGGGGACACTGAAGCTTTCTTT,CASSMTGDTEAFF
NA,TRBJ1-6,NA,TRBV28,TGTGCCAGCAGTCCAACCCCCCCGGGGGGCACGAATTCACCCCTCCACTTT,CASSPTPPGGTNSPLHF
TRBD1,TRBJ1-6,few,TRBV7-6,TGTGCCAGCAGCGACCGGACAGGTCAATATAATTCACCCCTCCACTTT,CASSDRTGQYNSPLHF
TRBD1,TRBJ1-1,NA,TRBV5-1,TGCGCCAGCAGCTTGGGGGGGACAGGGAGGTGGACTGAAGCTTTCTTT,CASSLGGTGRWTEAFF
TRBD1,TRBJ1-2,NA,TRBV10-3,TGTGCCATCAGTGAGTCGGAACAGGGGGCAGGATATGGCTACACCTTC,CAISESEQGAGYGYTF
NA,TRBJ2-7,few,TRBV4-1,TGCGCCAGCAGCTCAAACCGGGGCTACGAGCAGTACTTC,CASSSNRGYEQYF
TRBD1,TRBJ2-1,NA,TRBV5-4,TGTGCCAGCAGCTTGGACCCAGGGGGCTCTAGTAATGAGCAGTTCTTC,CASSLDPGGSSNEQFF
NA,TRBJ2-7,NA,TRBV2,TGTGCCAGCAGTGTGGAGGGTTTGGACGAGCAGTACTTC,CASSVEGLDEQYF
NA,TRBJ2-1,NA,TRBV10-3,TGTGCCATCAGGCGTGCCGATGAGCAGTTCTTC,CAIRRADEQFF
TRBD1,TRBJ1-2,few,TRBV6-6,TGTGCCAGCAGAGGACAGGGGATCGACTATGGCTACACCTTC,CASRGQGIDYGYTF
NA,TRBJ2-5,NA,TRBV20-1,TGCAGTGCTATTCATGGGGGCCCCCAGTACTTC,CSAIHGGPQYF
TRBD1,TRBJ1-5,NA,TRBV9,TGTGCCAGCAGCCCCGGGACAGGGGATAGCAATCAGCCCCAGCATTTT,CASSPGTGDSNQPQHF
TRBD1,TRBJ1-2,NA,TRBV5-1,TGCGCCAGCAGCGGGGACAGCATAGCTAACTATGGCTACACCTTC,CASSGDSIANYGYTF
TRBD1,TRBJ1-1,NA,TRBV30,TGTGCCTGGAGTGGGGGGACAGACCGTCCCTGGGACACTGAAGCTTTCTTT,CAWSGGTDRPWDTEAFF
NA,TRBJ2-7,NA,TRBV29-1,TGCAGCGTTGAAGAGCAACAGGGACCCTACGAGCAGTACTTC,CSVEEQQGPYEQYF
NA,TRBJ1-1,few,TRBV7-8,TGTGCCAGCAGCTTAGTCCCCGGACAGACTACTAATACTGAAGCTTTCTTT,CASSLVPGQTTNTEAFF
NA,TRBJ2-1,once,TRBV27,TGTGCCAGCAGTCTAGGCGGGGGCGTATACAATGAGCAGTTCTTC,CASSLGGGVYNEQFF